The 21 T cell receptor beta chains reported below all come from one sample, sequenced in a study of cytomegalovirus exposure and HLA in healthy donors. With 60 Vbeta and 13 Jbeta primers, the PCR was carried out. Here immunoSEQ multiplex PCR was the method, and the copy in TCRdb shows in-frame clones only, minus some. The repertoire holds about 130,000 clones, with around 73% as singletons. Sample: PBMCs. The receptors come from a man aged 50 to 59 in good health and CMV-seronegative.

The J gene is TRBJ2-2, the V gene TRBV5-1; no clear D gene. The CDR3 runs to 14 residues. Germline CDR1 SGHRS, CDR2 YFSETQ. V lost 2 bases, J lost 5 bases, and 10 bases lay in between. The DNA for the CDR3 is TGCGCCAGCAGCTTAGCAGGTTATACCGGGGAGCTGTTTTTT. This translates into CASSLAGYTGELFF.

This clone has only a few counts. J is TRBJ1-1 and V is TRBV19, with D uncertain. V shed 5 bases and J shed 0 bases, with 7 bases lying between them. The germline V gene encodes CDR1 LNHDA and CDR2 SQIVND (reference sequence). The CDR3 length is 13 residues. The CDR3 protein is CASSQQLNTEAFF. In DNA, the CDR3 is TGTGCCAGTAGTCAACAGCTGAACACTGAAGCTTTCTTT.

This chain joins TRBV9 and TRBJ2-1; 9 positions agree with TRBD2. The V and J ends lost 0 bases and 6 bases, in that order; junction bases with no gene match: 4. The length of the CDR3 is 15 residues. Germline assignment: CDR1 SGDLS and CDR2 YYNGEE. For the CDR3, the DNA is TGTGCCAGCAGCGTAGCGGCGGGAGGGACCAATGAGCAGTTCTTC. This translates into CASSVAAGGTNEQFF.

Here the CDR3 DNA reads TGTGCCAGCAGCCTCCGGGGGACCCAGTACTTC. It is translated as CASSLRGTQYF. The chain combines TRBV28 with TRBJ2-5, with a possible D match to TRBD2 (5 bases). CDR1 and CDR2 from the germline V gene are MDHEN and SYDVKM. The V end lost 6 bases, the J end lost 7 bases, and 9 bases lay between the germline ends. This CDR3 has 11 residues.

This rearrangement joins TRBV18 to TRBJ2-3; 8 positions match TRBD1. The CDR3 spans 14 residues. J gave up 0 bases and V 8 bases, and 4 bases lay outside the gene matches. CDR1 KGHSH and CDR2 LQKENI come from the germline V gene. This chain's CDR3 is CASAGQGSTDTQYF. In nucleotides, the CDR3 is TGTGCCAGCGCCGGACAGGGTAGCACAGATACGCAGTATTTT.

The CDR3 region is CASSENGPMSGDTQYF. DNA of the CDR3: TGTGCCAGCAGTGAAAACGGCCCTATGTCGGGAGATACGCAGTATTTT. The chain recombines TRBV2 with TRBJ2-3; no reliable D call. V dropped 2 bases and J dropped 5 bases, with 17 bases sitting between them. Germline CDR1 reads SNHLY; CDR2 reads FYNNEI. The CDR3 has 16 amino acids. Full variable domain (rest looked up from reference TRBV2 and TRBJ2-3): EPEVTQTPSHQVTQMGQEVILRCVPISNHLYFYWYRQILGQKVEFLVSFYNNEISEKSEIFDDQFSVERPDGSNFTLKIRSTKLEDSAMYFCASSENGPMSGDTQYFGPGTRLTVL.

Only a few counts were recorded for this clone. This chain uses TRBV6-5 with TRBJ2-1; 10 bases map to TRBD2. Germline V gene sequence: CDR1 MNHEY, CDR2 SVGAGI. V shed 2 bases and J 5 bases; nucleotides not matched to a gene: 6. This CDR3 spans 16 amino acids. The CDR3, as DNA: TGTGCCAGCAGTTACCTTTGGACTAGCGGAAACAATGAGCAGTTCTTC. Protein: CASSYLWTSGNNEQFF.

This chain uses TRBV4-2 with TRBJ2-1; no definite D call. The CDR3 totals 15 residues. V dropped 0 bases and J dropped 5 bases, with 11 bases sitting between them. In germline, CDR1 is LGHNA, CDR2 YNFKEQ. The DNA of the CDR3 is TGTGCCAGCAGCCAAGATTGGAGAGTAAACAATGAGCAGTTCTTC. The encoded protein is CASSQDWRVNNEQFF.

This chain links TRBV28 with TRBJ1-2; TRBD1 is a possible D gene (5 bases). Trimming removed 5 bases from V and 4 bases from J, with 17 bases in between. CDR3 length equals 15 residues. The germline V gene encodes CDR1 MDHEN and CDR2 SYDVKM. CDR3: CASSPVGGLGYGYTF. The CDR3 coding sequence is TGTGCCAGCAGTCCCGTCGGGGGACTAGGCTATGGCTACACCTTC.

This clone came up once. J is TRBJ2-1 and V is TRBV6-5; 8 nucleotides align to TRBD2. This CDR3 has 14 amino acids. J was trimmed by 8 bases and V by 7 bases; bases with no gene match: 10. Germline V gives CDR1 MNHEY, CDR2 SVGAGI. CDR3 loop: CASIESGSGYEQFF. CDR3 in DNA: TGTGCCAGCATCGAAAGCGGGAGCGGCTATGAGCAGTTCTTC.

The J gene is TRBJ2-1, the V gene TRBV29-1, with TRBD1 matching over 7 bases. The ends lost 7 bases at V and 0 bases at J; junction bases unmatched: 9. The CDR3 is 15 amino acids. Germline CDR1 and CDR2: SQVTM and ANQGSEA. The DNA of the CDR3 is TGCAGCGCCACAGGGGTACGAAGCTCCTACAATGAGCAGTTCTTC. Translating gives CSATGVRSSYNEQFF.

The CDR3 loop reads CASSQTSGRAQSETQYF. In nucleotides, the CDR3 is TGTGCCAGCAGCCAGACTAGCGGGAGGGCCCAGTCAGAGACCCAGTACTTC. V is TRBV7-9 and J is TRBJ2-5; 14 bases fit TRBD2. V gave up 5 bases and J gave up 4 bases; unmatched junction bases: 9. Germline V CDR1 and CDR2: SEHNR, FQNEAQ (reference sequence). This CDR3 contains 17 residues.

J is TRBJ1-3 and V is TRBV4-1, with TRBD1 matching over 11 bases. The CDR3 consists of 16 residues. The ends lost 3 bases at V and 6 bases at J; junction bases unmatched: 7. The germline gives CDR1 MGHRA, CDR2 YSYEKL. The CDR3 region is CASSQDGTGGLNTIYF. CDR3 in DNA: TGCGCCAGCAGCCAGGACGGGACAGGGGGATTAAACACCATATATTTT.

The chain joins TRBV28 to TRBJ2-7; 8 bases fit TRBD2. This CDR3 contains 15 residues. Trimming at V came to 8 bases and at J to 1 base, leaving 10 bases not matched to a gene. The germline CDR1 and CDR2 sequences are MDHEN and SYDVKM. CDR3 residues: CASSRLRGASYEQYF. CDR3 nucleotides: TGTGCCAGCTCGCGATTGCGGGGGGCTTCCTACGAGCAGTACTTC.

Here the CDR3 DNA reads TGTGCCAGCAGCCAAGATTGGGCCGGATACCTTAGCAATCAGCCCCAGCATTTT. It encodes CASSQDWAGYLSNQPQHF. The V call is TRBV7-2, the J call TRBJ1-5; no reliable D call. The CDR3 length is 18 residues. V lost 5 bases and J lost 0, with 20 bases in between. Germline CDR1 SGHTA, CDR2 FQGNSA.

This clone has more than one count but fewer than ten. The chain carries TRBV9 and TRBJ1-1; D remains ambiguous. The CDR3 spans 13 residues. The V end was cut by 3 bases, the J end by 2 bases, with 8 bases between. The V gene's germline CDR1 is SGDLS and CDR2 YYNGEE. This CDR3 reads CASSATSNTEAFF. The CDR3 DNA reads TGTGCCAGCAGCGCAACCAGTAACACTGAAGCTTTCTTT.

The rearrangement joins TRBV27 to TRBJ2-6; possible D gene TRBD2, 6 bases. V gave up 7 bases and J gave up 1 base, with 17 bases separating them. The germline V gene encodes CDR1 MNHEY and CDR2 SMNVEV (reference sequence). The CDR3 spans 17 residues. Here the CDR3 reads CASILSGLPSGANVLTF. CDR3 nucleotide sequence: TGTGCCAGCATTCTCTCGGGACTCCCATCTGGGGCCAACGTCCTGACTTTC.

This clone came up many times. V is TRBV4-1 and J is TRBJ2-6, with 10 bases fitting TRBD2. The V gene end was trimmed by 1 base and the J gene end by 0 bases; junction bases not matched to a gene: 6. CDR3 length equals 19 residues. Germline CDR1 is MGHRA and CDR2 is YSYEKL. The CDR3 nucleotides are TGCGCCAGCAGCCAAGGACTAGCGGGCCGACGCTCTGGGGCCAACGTCCTGACTTTC. Amino acids: CASSQGLAGRRSGANVLTF.

This clone showed up just once. The rearrangement joins TRBV27 to TRBJ1-5; D uncertain. In germline, CDR1 is MNHEY, CDR2 SMNVEV (reference sequence). The CDR3 runs 13 residues. Trimming left V 0 bases short and J 6 bases short, with 6 bases between. The CDR3 nucleotides read TGTGCCAGCAGTTTATCCTCCGTTCAGCCCCAGCATTTT. It specifies CASSLSSVQPQHF.

The chain recombines TRBV15 with TRBJ2-7, with 13 bases fitting TRBD2. The trim removed 8 bases at V and 5 bases at J, leaving 6 bases unmatched. The CDR3 has 14 residues. Germline lookup yields CDR1 LNHNV and CDR2 YYDKDF (reference sequence). This CDR3 reads CATWTSGSPHEQYF. The CDR3 DNA is TGTGCCACCTGGACTAGCGGGAGTCCCCACGAGCAGTACTTC.

This chain joins TRBV29-1 and TRBJ2-3; D gene uncertain. Germline V CDR1 and CDR2: SQVTM, ANQGSEA. CDR3 length equals 13 residues. V was cut by 1 base and J by 2 bases, with 7 bases left in between. The CDR3 here is CSVEALLTDTQYF. As DNA, the CDR3 is TGCAGCGTTGAAGCACTTCTCACAGATACGCAGTATTTT.